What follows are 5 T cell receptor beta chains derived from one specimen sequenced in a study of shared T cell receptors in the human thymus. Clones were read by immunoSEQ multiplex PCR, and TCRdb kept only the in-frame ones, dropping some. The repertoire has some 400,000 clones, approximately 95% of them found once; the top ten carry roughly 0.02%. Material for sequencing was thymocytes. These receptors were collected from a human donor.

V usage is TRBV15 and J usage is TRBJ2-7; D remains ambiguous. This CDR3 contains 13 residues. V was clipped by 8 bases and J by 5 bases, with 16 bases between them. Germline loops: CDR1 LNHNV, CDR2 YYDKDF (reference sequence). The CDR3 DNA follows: TGTGCCACCTCTGTGTCCTCTAGGAACGAGCAGTACTTC. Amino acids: CATSVSSRNEQYF.

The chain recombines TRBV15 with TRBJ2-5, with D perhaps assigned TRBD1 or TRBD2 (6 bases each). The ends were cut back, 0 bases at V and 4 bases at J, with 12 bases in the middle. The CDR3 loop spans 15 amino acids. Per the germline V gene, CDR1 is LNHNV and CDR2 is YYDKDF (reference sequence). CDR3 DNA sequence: TGTGCCACCAGCAGAGATAACGGGGGCAGAGAGACCCAGTACTTC. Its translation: CATSRDNGGRETQYF.

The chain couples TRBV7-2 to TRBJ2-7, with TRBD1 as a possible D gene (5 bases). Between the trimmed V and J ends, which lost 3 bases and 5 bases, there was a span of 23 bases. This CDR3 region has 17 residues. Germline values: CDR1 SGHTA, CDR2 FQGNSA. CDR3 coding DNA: TGTGCCAGCAGCTTCTTACGGGCCAGGGTCGGTATCCACGAGCAGTACTTC. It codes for CASSFLRARVGIHEQYF.

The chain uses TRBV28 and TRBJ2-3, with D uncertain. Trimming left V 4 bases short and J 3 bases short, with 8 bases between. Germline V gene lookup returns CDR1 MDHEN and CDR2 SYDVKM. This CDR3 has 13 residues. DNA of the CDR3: TGTGCCAGCAGTTGTTTCAGAACAGATACGCAGTATTTT. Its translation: CASSCFRTDTQYF.

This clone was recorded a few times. In DNA form, the CDR3 reads TGTGCCAGCGTGATTCAGGGGTTCCGAAACACCATATATTTT. Translation: CASVIQGFRNTIYF. The V gene is TRBV6-1, the J gene TRBJ1-3; D might be TRBD1 (6 bases). V was shortened by 8 bases and J by 5 bases, with 16 bases between the two germline ends. The CDR3 spans 14 residues. Germline CDR1 and CDR2: MNHNS and SASEGT.